The rows below give T cell receptor beta chains drawn from one sample of a study of regulatory T cells in long-lasting Graves disease. TCRdb re-analysed the multiplex PCR reads in MiXCR, keeping a single row per CDR3 protein. The repertoire holds roughly 410,000 distinct CDR3 sequences, with roughly 15% as singletons. A further study also used this sample, focusing on T cells in Graves' hyperthyroidism and ophthalmopathy.

The sample was peripheral blood mononuclear cells (PBMCs), taken at new diagnosis, from a patient treated with antithyroid drugs. The receptors were sampled from a woman in her forties with Graves disease. Both conserved end residues are part of each CDR3. Fields, in order: V gene, D gene, CDR3 length, clone size, J gene, CDR3 protein. D genes are given only for firm matches. Size is stated for part of the rows, as once, few or many counts, or as a class when the clone is expanded.

v_gene: TRBV7-9
d_gene: TRBD1
len: 17
abundance: NA
j_gene: TRBJ1-4
CDR3aa: CASSPPETGGGNEKLSF

v_gene: TRBV30
d_gene: NA
len: 14
abundance: NA
j_gene: TRBJ1-2
CDR3aa: CAWFGMEMENGYTF

v_gene: TRBV28
d_gene: NA
len: 16
abundance: many
j_gene: TRBJ2-1
CDR3aa: CASSSLALEAGNEQFF

v_gene: TRBV11-3
d_gene: NA
len: 16
abundance: many
j_gene: TRBJ2-2
CDR3aa: CASSLDPWQNTGELFF

v_gene: TRBV19
d_gene: NA
len: 12
abundance: NA
j_gene: TRBJ2-5
CDR3aa: CASSMTGETQYF

v_gene: TRBV9
d_gene: TRBD1
len: 17
abundance: NA
j_gene: TRBJ2-3
CDR3aa: CASSAGRTGGSTDTQYF

v_gene: TRBV24-1
d_gene: TRBD1
len: 15
abundance: few
j_gene: TRBJ2-2
CDR3aa: CATSDDRAPRGELFF

v_gene: TRBV3-1
d_gene: NA
len: 14
abundance: few
j_gene: TRBJ2-4
CDR3aa: CASSQEGSKNIQYF

v_gene: TRBV9
d_gene: NA
len: 14
abundance: many
j_gene: TRBJ2-7
CDR3aa: CASSVDGGIREQYF

v_gene: TRBV20-1
d_gene: TRBD2
len: 16
abundance: few
j_gene: TRBJ2-3
CDR3aa: CSASLTSGRNFGTQYF